This TCR beta chain was captured by sequencing in a study of blood T cell repertoires in COVID-19. As for the study in general: Samples of COVID-19 (acute and convalescent) were obtained from the United States, Italy and Spain.

Germline V gene data show CDR1 as MNHEY and CDR2 as SMNVEV (reference sequence). The CDR3 has 16 amino acids. The trim removed 5 bases at V and 10 bases at J, leaving 16 bases unmatched. Using immunoSEQ multiplex PCR, the repertoire was profiled, and TCRdb retains in-frame clones only, with some absent. Found here are approximately 120,000 clones, approximately 90% of them singletons; the top ten hold roughly 1.2%. The clonotype was recovered from a woman older than 75 with acute or convalescent COVID-19. The chain employs TRBV27 and TRBJ1-4, with TRBD1 matching 7 bases. The sequenced sample consisted of peripheral blood. The CDR3 DNA is TGTGCCAGCAGTCCGGGGACAGCGGCGATTTCTGGAAAACTGTTTTTT. As protein: CASSPGTAAISGKLFF.